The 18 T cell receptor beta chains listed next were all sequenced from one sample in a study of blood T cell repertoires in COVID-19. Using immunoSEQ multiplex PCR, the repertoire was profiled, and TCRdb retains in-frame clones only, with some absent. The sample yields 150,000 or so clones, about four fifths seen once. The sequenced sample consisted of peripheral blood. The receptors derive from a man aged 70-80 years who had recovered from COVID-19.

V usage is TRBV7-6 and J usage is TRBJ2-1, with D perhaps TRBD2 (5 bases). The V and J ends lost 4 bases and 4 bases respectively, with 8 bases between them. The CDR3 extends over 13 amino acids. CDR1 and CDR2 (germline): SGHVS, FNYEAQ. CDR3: CASSSGNYNEQFF. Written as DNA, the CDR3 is TGTGCCAGCAGCTCCGGGAATTACAATGAGCAGTTCTTC. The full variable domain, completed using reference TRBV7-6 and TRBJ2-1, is GAGVSQSPRYKVTKRGQDVALRCDPISGHVSLYWYRQALGQGPEFLTYFNYEAQQDKSGLPNDRFSAERPEGSISTLTIQRTEQRDSAMYRCASSSGNYNEQFFGPGTRLTVL.

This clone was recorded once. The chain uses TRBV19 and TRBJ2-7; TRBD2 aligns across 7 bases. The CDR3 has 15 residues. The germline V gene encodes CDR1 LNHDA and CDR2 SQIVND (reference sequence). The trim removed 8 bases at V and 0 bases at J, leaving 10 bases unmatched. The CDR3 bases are TGTGCCAGTGACTGGCGGGAGAGACACTCCTACGAGCAGTACTTC. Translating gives CASDWRERHSYEQYF.

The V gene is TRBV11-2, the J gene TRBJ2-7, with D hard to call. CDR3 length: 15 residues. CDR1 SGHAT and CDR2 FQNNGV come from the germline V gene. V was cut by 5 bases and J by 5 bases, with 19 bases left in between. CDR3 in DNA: TGTGCCAGCAGCCCAGTTCCAGGTTTCGCCCACGAGCAGTACTTC. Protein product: CASSPVPGFAHEQYF.

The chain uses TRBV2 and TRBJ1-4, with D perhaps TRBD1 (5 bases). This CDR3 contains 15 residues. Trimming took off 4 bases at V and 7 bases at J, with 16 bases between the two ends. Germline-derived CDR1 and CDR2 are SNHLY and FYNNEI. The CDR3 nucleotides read TGTGCCAGCAGTGGAGGAGGGGACTTGCGTGAAAAACTGTTTTTT. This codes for CASSGGGDLREKLFF.

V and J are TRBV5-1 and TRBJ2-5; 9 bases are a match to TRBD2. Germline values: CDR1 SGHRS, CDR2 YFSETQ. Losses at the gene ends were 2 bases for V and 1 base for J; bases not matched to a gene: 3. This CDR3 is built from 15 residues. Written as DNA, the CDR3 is TGCGCCAGCAGCTTTACTAGCGGGCCCCAAGAGACCCAGTACTTC. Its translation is CASSFTSGPQETQYF.

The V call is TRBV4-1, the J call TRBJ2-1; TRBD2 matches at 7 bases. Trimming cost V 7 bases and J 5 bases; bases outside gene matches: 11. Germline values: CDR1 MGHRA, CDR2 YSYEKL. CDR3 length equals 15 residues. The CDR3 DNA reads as TGCGCCAGCACCACAACTAGCGCCTATAACAATGAGCAGTTCTTC. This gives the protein CASTTTSAYNNEQFF.

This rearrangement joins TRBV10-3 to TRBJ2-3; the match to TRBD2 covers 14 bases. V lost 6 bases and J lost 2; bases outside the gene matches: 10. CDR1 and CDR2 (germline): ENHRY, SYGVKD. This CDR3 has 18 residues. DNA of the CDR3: TGTGCCATCAGCCGCACCGGGACTAGCGGGGGACTCACAGATACGCAGTATTTT. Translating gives CAISRTGTSGGLTDTQYF.

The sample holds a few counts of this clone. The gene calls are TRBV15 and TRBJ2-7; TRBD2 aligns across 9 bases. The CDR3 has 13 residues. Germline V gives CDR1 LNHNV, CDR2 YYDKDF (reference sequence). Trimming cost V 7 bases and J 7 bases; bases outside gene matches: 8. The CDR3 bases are TGTGCCACCATGTTTAGCGGGAGTGGAGAGCAGTACTTC. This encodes CATMFSGSGEQYF.

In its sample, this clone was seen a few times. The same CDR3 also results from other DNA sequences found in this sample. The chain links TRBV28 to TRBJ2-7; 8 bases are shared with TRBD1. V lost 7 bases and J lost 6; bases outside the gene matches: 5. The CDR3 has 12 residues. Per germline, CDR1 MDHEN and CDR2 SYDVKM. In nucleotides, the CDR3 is TGTGCCAGCAAAGGACAGGGTGGCGAGCAGTACTTC. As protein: CASKGQGGEQYF.

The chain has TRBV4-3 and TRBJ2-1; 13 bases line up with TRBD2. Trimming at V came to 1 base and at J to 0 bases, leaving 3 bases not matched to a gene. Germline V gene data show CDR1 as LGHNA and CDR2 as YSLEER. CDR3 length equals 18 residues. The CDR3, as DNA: TGCGCCAGCAGCCAAGGGACTAGCGGGAGTTTCTCCTACAATGAGCAGTTCTTC. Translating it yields CASSQGTSGSFSYNEQFF.

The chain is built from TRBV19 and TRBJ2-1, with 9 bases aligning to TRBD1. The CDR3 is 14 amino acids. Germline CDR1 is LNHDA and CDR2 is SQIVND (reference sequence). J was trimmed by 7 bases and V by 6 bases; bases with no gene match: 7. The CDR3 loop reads CASSLQGAVNEQFF. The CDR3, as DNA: TGTGCCAGTAGCCTACAGGGGGCGGTTAATGAGCAGTTCTTC.

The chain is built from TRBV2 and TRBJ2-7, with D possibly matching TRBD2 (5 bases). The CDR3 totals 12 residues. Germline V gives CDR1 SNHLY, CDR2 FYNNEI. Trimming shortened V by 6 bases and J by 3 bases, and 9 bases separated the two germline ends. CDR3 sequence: CASRPGGYEQYF. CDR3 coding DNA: TGTGCCAGCAGGCCCGGAGGCTACGAGCAGTACTTC. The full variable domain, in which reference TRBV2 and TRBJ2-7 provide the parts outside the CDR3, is EPEVTQTPSHQVTQMGQEVILRCVPISNHLYFYWYRQILGQKVEFLVSFYNNEISEKSEIFDDQFSVERPDGSNFTLKIRSTKLEDSAMYFCASRPGGYEQYFGPGTRLTVT.

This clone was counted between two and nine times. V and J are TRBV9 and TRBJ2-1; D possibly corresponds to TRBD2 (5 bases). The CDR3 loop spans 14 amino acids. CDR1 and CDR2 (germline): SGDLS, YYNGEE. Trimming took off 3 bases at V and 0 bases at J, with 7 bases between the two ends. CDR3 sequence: CASSGSGSYNEQFF. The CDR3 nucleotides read TGTGCCAGCAGCGGGAGCGGCTCCTACAATGAGCAGTTCTTC.

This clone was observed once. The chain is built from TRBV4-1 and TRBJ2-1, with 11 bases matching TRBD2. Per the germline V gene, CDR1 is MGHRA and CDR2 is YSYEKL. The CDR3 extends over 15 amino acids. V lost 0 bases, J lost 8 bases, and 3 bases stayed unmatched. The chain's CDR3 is CASSQDLAGGYEQFF. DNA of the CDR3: TGCGCCAGCAGCCAAGACCTAGCGGGAGGCTATGAGCAGTTCTTC.

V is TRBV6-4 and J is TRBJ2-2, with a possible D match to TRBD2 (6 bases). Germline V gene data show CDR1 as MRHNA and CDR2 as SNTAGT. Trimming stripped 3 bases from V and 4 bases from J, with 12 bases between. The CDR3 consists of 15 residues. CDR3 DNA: TGTGCCAGCAGTGAAAGGGGCGGGACCACCGGGGAGCTGTTTTTT. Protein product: CASSERGGTTGELFF.

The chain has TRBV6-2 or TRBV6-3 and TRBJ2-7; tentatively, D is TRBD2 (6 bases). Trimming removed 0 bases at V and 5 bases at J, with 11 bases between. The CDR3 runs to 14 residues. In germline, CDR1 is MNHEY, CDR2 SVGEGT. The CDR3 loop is CASSYSSGRDEQYF. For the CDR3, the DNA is TGTGCCAGCAGTTACTCCTCCGGGAGAGACGAGCAGTACTTC.

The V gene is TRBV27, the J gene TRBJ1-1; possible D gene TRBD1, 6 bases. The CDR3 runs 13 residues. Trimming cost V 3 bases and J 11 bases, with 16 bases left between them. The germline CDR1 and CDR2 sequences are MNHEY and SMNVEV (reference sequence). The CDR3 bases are TGTGCCAGCAGTTTTTCCCAGGGGCCAGGGGCTTTCTTT. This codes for CASSFSQGPGAFF.

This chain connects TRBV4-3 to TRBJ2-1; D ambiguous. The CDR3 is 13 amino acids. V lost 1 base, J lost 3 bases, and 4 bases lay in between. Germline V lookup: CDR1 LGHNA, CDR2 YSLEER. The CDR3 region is CASSQGHYNEQFF. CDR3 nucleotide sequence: TGCGCCAGCAGCCAAGGACACTACAATGAGCAGTTCTTC.